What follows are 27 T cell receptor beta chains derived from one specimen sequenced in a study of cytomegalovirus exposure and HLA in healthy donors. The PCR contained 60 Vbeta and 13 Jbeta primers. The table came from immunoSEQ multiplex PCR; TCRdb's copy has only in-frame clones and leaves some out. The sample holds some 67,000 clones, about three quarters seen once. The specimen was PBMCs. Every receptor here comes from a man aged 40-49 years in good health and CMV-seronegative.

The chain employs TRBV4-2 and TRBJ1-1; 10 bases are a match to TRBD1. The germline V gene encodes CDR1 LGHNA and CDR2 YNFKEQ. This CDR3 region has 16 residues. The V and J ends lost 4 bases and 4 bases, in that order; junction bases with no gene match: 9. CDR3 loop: CASSRKDRGYGTEAFF. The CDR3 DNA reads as TGTGCCAGCAGCCGAAAGGACAGGGGGTACGGCACTGAAGCTTTCTTT.

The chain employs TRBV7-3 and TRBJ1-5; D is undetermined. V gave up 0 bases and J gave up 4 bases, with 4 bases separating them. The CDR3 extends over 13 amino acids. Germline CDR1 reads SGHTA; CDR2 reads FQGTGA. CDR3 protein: CASSLTANQPQHF. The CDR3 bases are TGTGCCAGCAGCTTAACAGCGAATCAGCCCCAGCATTTT.

CDR3 in amino acids: CASSLGPADTGELFF. In DNA, the CDR3 is TGCGCCAGCAGCTTGGGCCCAGCGGACACCGGGGAGCTGTTTTTT. The rearrangement joins TRBV5-1 to TRBJ2-2; a possible D gene is TRBD2 (5 bases). V was pared by 0 bases and J by 3 bases, with 9 bases between. Looked up from germline, CDR1 is SGHRS and CDR2 is YFSETQ. This CDR3 contains 15 residues.

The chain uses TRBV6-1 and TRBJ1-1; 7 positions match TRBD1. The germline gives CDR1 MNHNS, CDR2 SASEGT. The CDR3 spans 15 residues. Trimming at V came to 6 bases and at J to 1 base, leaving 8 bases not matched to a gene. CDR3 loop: CASRVMGQSNTEAFF. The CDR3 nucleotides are TGTGCCAGCAGGGTAATGGGACAGTCGAACACTGAAGCTTTCTTT.

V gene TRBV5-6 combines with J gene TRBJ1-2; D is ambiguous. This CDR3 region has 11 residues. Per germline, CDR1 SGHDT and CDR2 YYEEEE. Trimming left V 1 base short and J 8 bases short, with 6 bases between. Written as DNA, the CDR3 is TGTGCCAGCAGCTTGCGTGGCGGCTACACCTTC. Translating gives CASSLRGGYTF.

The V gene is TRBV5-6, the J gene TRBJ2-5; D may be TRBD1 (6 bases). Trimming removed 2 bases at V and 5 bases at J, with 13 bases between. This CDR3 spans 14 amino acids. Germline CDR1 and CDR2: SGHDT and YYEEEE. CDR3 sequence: CASSFYRVGETQYF. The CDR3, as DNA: TGTGCCAGCAGCTTCTACAGGGTGGGTGAGACCCAGTACTTC.

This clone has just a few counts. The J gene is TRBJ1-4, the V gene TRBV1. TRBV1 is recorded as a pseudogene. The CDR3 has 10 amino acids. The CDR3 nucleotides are TGCACCAGCAGCCAAGATCTGGAGTTCTTT. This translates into CTSSQDLEFF.

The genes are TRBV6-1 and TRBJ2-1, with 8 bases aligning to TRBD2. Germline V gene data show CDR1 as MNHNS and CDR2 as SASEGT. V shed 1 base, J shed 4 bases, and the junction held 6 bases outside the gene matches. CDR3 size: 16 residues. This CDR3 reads CASSEGSGGRYNEQFF. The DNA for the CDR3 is TGTGCCAGCAGTGAAGGTTCGGGAGGGCGTTACAATGAGCAGTTCTTC.

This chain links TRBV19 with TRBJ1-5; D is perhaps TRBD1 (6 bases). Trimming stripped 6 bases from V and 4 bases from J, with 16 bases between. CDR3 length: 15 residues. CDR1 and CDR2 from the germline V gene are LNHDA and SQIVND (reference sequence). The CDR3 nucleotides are TGTGCCAGTAGGCTAGTGGGACATCCTAATCAGCCCCAGCATTTT. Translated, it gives CASRLVGHPNQPQHF. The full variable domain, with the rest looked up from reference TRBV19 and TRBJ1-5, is DGGITQSPKYLFRKEGQNVTLSCEQNLNHDAMYWYRQDPGQGLRLIYYSQIVNDFQKGDIAEGYSVSREKKESFPLTVTSAQKNPTAFYLCASRLVGHPNQPQHFGDGTRLSIL.

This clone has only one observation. For the CDR3, the DNA is TGTGCCATTTCCCGGGACAGGACAGCCTACGAGCAGTACTTC. Translated: CAISRDRTAYEQYF. The chain employs TRBV2 and TRBJ2-7, with 8 bases lining up with TRBD1. Germline lookup yields CDR1 SNHLY and CDR2 FYNNEI. The CDR3 totals 14 residues. Trimming took 10 bases from V and 2 from J; bases not matched to a gene: 10.

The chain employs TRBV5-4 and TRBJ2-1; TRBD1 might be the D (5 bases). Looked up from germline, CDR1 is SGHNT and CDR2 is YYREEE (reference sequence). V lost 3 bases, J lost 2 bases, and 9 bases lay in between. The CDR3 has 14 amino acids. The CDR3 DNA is TGTGCCAGCAGCTCCGAACAGGCCTACAATGAGCAGTTCTTC. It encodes CASSSEQAYNEQFF.

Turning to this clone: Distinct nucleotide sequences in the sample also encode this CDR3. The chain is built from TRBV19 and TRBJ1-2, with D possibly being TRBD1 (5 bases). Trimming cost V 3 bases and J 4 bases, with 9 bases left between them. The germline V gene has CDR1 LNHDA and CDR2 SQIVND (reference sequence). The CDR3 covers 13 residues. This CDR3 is CASSIGQGYGYTF. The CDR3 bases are TGTGCCAGTAGTATTGGGCAGGGCTATGGCTACACCTTC.

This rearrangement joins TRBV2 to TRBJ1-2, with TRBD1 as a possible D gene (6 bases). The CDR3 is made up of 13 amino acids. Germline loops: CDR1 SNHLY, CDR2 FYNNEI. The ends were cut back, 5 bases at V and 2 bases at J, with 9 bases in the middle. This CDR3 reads CASSRTANYGYTF. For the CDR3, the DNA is TGTGCCAGCAGTAGGACAGCCAACTATGGCTACACCTTC.

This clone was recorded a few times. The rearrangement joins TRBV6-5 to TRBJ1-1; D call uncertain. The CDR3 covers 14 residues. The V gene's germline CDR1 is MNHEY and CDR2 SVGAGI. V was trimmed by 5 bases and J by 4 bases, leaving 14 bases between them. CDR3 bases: TGTGCCAGCAGTACCCATTCTATCTTCACTGAAGCTTTCTTT. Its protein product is CASSTHSIFTEAFF.

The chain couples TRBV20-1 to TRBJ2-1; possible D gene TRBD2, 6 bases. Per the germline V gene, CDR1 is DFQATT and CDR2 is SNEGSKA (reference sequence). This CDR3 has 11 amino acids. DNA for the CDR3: TGCAGAGGCGGGAACTACAATGAGCAGTTCTTC. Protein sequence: CRGGNYNEQFF.

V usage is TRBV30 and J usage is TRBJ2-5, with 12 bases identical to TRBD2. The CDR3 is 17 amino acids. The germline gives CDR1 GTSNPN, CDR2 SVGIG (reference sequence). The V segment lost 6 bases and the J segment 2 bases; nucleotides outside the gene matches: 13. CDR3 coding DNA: TGTGCCTGTAGTCCGCTGACTAGCGGGGGCCGACAAGAGACCCAGTACTTC. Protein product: CACSPLTSGGRQETQYF.

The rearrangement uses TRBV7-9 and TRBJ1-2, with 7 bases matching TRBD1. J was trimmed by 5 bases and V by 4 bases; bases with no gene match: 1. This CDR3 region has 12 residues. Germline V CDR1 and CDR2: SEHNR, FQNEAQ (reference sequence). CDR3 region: CASSSTGYGYTF. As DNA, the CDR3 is TGTGCCAGCAGCTCGACAGGGTATGGCTACACCTTC.

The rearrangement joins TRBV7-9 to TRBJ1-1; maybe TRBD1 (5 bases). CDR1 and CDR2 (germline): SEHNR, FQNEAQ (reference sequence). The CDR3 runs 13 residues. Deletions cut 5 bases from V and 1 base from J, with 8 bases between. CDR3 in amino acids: CASSRQQNTEAFF. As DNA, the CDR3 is TGTGCCAGCAGCCGACAGCAGAACACTGAAGCTTTCTTT.

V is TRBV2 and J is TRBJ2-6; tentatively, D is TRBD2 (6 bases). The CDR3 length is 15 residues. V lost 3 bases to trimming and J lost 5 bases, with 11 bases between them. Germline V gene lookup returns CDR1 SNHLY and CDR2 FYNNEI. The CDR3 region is CASSERRGWANVLTF. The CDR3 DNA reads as TGTGCCAGCAGTGAGAGGAGGGGCTGGGCCAACGTCCTGACTTTC.

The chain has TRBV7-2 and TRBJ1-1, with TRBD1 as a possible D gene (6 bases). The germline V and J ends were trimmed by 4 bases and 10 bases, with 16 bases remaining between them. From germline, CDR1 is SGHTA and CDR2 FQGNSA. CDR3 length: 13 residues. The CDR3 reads CASSSQTGRGAFF. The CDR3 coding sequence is TGTGCCAGCAGCTCCCAGACAGGACGTGGAGCTTTCTTT.

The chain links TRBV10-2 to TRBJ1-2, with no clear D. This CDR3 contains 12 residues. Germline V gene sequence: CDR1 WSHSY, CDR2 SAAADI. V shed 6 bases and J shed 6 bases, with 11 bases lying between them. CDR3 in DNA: TGCGCCAGCAGCGCTGCGCCGGATGGCTACACCTTC. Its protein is CASSAAPDGYTF.

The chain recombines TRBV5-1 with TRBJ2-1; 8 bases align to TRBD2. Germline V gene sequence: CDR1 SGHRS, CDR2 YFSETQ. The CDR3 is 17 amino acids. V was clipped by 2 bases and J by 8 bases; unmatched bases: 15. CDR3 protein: CASSLSQLAARHHEQFF. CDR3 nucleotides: TGCGCCAGCAGCTTATCTCAACTAGCGGCCCGTCATCATGAGCAGTTCTTC.

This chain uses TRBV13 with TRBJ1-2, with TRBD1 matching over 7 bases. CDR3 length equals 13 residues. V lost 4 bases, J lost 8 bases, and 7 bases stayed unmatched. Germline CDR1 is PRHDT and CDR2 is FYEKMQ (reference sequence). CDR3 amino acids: CASSSDRRIGYTF. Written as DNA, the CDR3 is TGTGCCAGCAGCTCGGACAGGAGAATCGGCTACACCTTC.

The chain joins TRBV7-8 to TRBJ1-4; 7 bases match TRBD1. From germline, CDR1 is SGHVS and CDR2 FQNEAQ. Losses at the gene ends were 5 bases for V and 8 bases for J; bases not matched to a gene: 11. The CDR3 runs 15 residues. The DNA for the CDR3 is TGTGCCAGCAGCCGTCAGGGGGGAGGCGGCGAAAAACTGTTTTTT. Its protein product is CASSRQGGGGEKLFF.

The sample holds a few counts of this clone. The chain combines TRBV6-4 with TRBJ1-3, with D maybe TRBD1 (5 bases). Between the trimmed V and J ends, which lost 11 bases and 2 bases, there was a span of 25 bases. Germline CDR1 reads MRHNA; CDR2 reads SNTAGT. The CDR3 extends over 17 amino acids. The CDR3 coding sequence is TGTGCCTCCCTCACTAACACAGGACACCAAACTGGAAACACCATATATTTT. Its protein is CASLTNTGHQTGNTIYF.

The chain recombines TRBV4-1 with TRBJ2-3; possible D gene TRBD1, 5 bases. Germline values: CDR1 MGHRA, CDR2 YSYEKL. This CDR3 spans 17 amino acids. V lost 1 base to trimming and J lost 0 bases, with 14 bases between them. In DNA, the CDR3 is TGCGCCAGCAGCCAAGGCCGAAGGGGTTCTAGCACAGATACGCAGTATTTT. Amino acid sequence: CASSQGRRGSSTDTQYF.

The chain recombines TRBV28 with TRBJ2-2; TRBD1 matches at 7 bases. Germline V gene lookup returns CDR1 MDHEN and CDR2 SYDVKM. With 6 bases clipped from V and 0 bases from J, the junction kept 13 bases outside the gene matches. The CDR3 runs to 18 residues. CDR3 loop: CASSQSPGQKTNTGELFF. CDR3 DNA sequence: TGTGCCAGCAGCCAATCACCGGGACAGAAGACGAACACCGGGGAGCTGTTTTTT.